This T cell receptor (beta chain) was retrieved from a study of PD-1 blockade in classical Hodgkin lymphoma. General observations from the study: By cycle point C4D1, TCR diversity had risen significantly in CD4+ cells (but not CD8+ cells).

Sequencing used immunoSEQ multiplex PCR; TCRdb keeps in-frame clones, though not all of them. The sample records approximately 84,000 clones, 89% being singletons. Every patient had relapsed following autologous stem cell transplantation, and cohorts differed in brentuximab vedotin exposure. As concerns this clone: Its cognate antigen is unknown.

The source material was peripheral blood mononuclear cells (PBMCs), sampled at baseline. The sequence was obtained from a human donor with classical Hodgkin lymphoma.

CDR3 sequence reads: CASSAGASSGNTIYF. Here the CDR3 DNA reads TGTGCCAGCAGCGCCGGGGCTAGCTCTGGAAACACCATATATTTT. The genes are TRBV7-6 and TRBJ1-3, with D possibly being TRBD1 (5 bases). Deletions cut 5 bases from V and 0 bases from J, with 11 bases between. The CDR3 consists of 15 residues. Germline-derived CDR1 and CDR2 are SGHVS and FNYEAQ.